This paragraph covers one T cell receptor (beta chain) sequence. Antigen unknown. This specimen comes from a study of T cell responses to AZD1222 COVID-19 vaccine. As for the study in general: Combined were second doses at about 4 or about 12 weeks.

The CDR3 is 15 residues long. The germline gives CDR1 LNHDA, CDR2 SQIVND (reference sequence). The ends were cut back, 11 bases at V and 1 base at J, with 18 bases in the middle. The table came from immunoSEQ multiplex PCR; TCRdb's copy has only in-frame clones and leaves some out. This sample has some 130,000 clones, with around 90% found just once. Notes on the study in general: A reported finding is that nearly half of spike-specific TCRs target unmutated variant regions. The repertoires were collected only after the peak T cell response.

This TCR was recovered from an adult in good health. This specimen consisted of peripheral blood, obtained on day 0 of AZD1222 vaccination. This sequence joins TRBV19 and TRBJ1-5, with TRBD1 as a possible D gene (5 bases). This chain's CDR3 is CASNLGGNSNQPQHF. The DNA of the CDR3 is TGTGCCTCAAACCTGGGGGGTAACAGCAATCAGCCCCAGCATTTT. The variable domain in full, completed from reference TRBV19 and TRBJ1-5, reads DGGITQSPKYLFRKEGQNVTLSCEQNLNHDAMYWYRQDPGQGLRLIYYSQIVNDFQKGDIAEGYSVSREKKESFPLTVTSAQKNPTAFYLCASNLGGNSNQPQHFGDGTRLSIL.